This TCR beta chain was identified during a study of T cell responses to AZD1222 COVID-19 vaccine. Study findings and constraints: Repertoire sampling happened only post peak T cell response.

This clone was detected a few times. Its cognate antigen is unknown. CDR1 is DFQATT, CDR2 SNEGSKA, per germline (reference sequence). V trimming: 3 bases; J trimming: 4 bases; junction bases outside the gene matches: 2. The CDR3 has 12 amino acids. Measured with immunoSEQ multiplex PCR; TCRdb has only the in-frame clones, and not every one. The sample has over 100,000 clones, over 75% seen once. The sequence came from an adult in good health. The chain uses TRBV20-1 and TRBJ1-2, with 7 bases fitting TRBD1. The specimen was peripheral blood, collected on day 0 of AZD1222 vaccination. In DNA, the CDR3 is TGCAGTGCTAGTTACAGGGGCTATGGCTACACCTTC. Its translation is CSASYRGYGYTF.